Listed below are T cell receptor beta chains from one sample, sequenced in a study of cytomegalovirus exposure and HLA in healthy donors. Assay: immunoSEQ multiplex PCR; the TCRdb copy retains only in-frame clones and omits some. The data show about 140,000 clones, roughly 80% seen once. Sequencing used PBMCs. Every receptor here comes from a female donor in good health and CMV-seronegative. Both conserved end residues are part of each CDR3. Each record gives: clone size, J gene, V gene, D gene, CDR3 DNA, CDR3 protein. The D gene is left open where the match is weak. Some rows mark clone size as missing; the rest say once, few, many or name a class of expanded clone.

abundance: NA
j_gene: TRBJ2-3
v_gene: TRBV14
d_gene: NA
CDR3nt: TGTGCCAGCAGGATATCCGGCGGGACTCCTGGAGCACAGTATTTT
CDR3aa: CASRISGGTPGAQYF

abundance: NA
j_gene: TRBJ1-6
v_gene: TRBV5-1
d_gene: NA
CDR3nt: TGCGCCAGCAGCCTCGAGGAGGGGACCAATTCACCCCTCCACTTT
CDR3aa: CASSLEEGTNSPLHF

abundance: NA
j_gene: TRBJ2-3
v_gene: TRBV4-1
d_gene: NA
CDR3nt: TGCGCCAGCAGCCAACGCACAGGATCCGATACGCAGTATTTT
CDR3aa: CASSQRTGSDTQYF

abundance: NA
j_gene: TRBJ1-2
v_gene: TRBV19
d_gene: NA
CDR3nt: TGTGCCAGTACCCCGGTCCTGGGGGGTTATGGCTACACCTTC
CDR3aa: CASTPVLGGYGYTF

abundance: NA
j_gene: TRBJ2-7
v_gene: TRBV28
d_gene: NA
CDR3nt: TGTGCCAGCAGTTCCCGGGACATCAGCTACGAGCAGTACTTC
CDR3aa: CASSSRDISYEQYF

abundance: NA
j_gene: TRBJ1-6
v_gene: TRBV7-8
d_gene: NA
CDR3nt: TGTGCCAGCAGCCTAACGAGCTCCTATAATTCACCCCTCCACTTT
CDR3aa: CASSLTSSYNSPLHF

abundance: once
j_gene: TRBJ2-7
v_gene: TRBV28
d_gene: TRBD2
CDR3nt: TGTGCCAGCAGTCCCCGGACTAGCGGGAGGTACGAGCAGTACTTC
CDR3aa: CASSPRTSGRYEQYF

abundance: once
j_gene: TRBJ1-4
v_gene: TRBV27
d_gene: TRBD1
CDR3nt: TGTGCCAGCAGTTTAAGGGCAATACAGGGGGAACGAAATGAAAAACTGTTTTTT
CDR3aa: CASSLRAIQGERNEKLFF

abundance: NA
j_gene: TRBJ1-4
v_gene: TRBV2
d_gene: NA
CDR3nt: TGTGCCAGCAGACTAGGGGAAAAACTGTTTTTT
CDR3aa: CASRLGEKLFF

abundance: few
j_gene: TRBJ1-1
v_gene: TRBV2
d_gene: TRBD1
CDR3nt: TGTGCCAGCAAATGGACAGGGGGGGACACTGAAGCTTTCTTT
CDR3aa: CASKWTGGDTEAFF

abundance: NA
j_gene: TRBJ2-7
v_gene: TRBV10-3
d_gene: TRBD2
CDR3nt: TGTGCCATCAGTGGGGGGAAAATAGCGGGGACCACTTACGAGCAGTACTTC
CDR3aa: CAISGGKIAGTTYEQYF

abundance: NA
j_gene: TRBJ1-1
v_gene: TRBV28
d_gene: NA
CDR3nt: TGTGCCAGCAGACCCAGGGGCAGGGGGAACACTGAAGCTTTCTTT
CDR3aa: CASRPRGRGNTEAFF

abundance: NA
j_gene: TRBJ2-2
v_gene: TRBV19
d_gene: TRBD1
CDR3nt: TGTGCCAGCCTGAAACCGGGACAGACCTACACCGGGGAGCTGTTTTTT
CDR3aa: CASLKPGQTYTGELFF

abundance: NA
j_gene: TRBJ2-1
v_gene: TRBV4-1
d_gene: TRBD2
CDR3nt: TGCGCCAGCAGCCACTGGACTAGCGGGAGTGGGAATGAGCAGTTCTTC
CDR3aa: CASSHWTSGSGNEQFF

abundance: once
j_gene: TRBJ1-4
v_gene: TRBV9
d_gene: TRBD1
CDR3nt: TGTGCCAGCAGCGTTGAGACAGGGGGCCGTGAAAAACTGTTTTTT
CDR3aa: CASSVETGGREKLFF

abundance: NA
j_gene: TRBJ2-2
v_gene: TRBV14
d_gene: TRBD2
CDR3nt: TGTGCCAGCAGCCTTGGTTGGCGGGAGTTGAACACCGGGGAGCTGTTTTTT
CDR3aa: CASSLGWRELNTGELFF

abundance: few
j_gene: TRBJ1-1
v_gene: TRBV7-9
d_gene: TRBD1
CDR3nt: TGTGCCAGCAGCCAGGGACAGGCGAACACTGAAGCTTTCTTT
CDR3aa: CASSQGQANTEAFF

abundance: few
j_gene: TRBJ1-1
v_gene: TRBV7-9
d_gene: TRBD1
CDR3nt: TGTGCCAGCAGCTTAGTTAGGACAGGGGACACTGAAGCTTTCTTT
CDR3aa: CASSLVRTGDTEAFF

abundance: NA
j_gene: TRBJ2-5
v_gene: TRBV6-1
d_gene: TRBD2
CDR3nt: TGTGCCAGCAGTGTGTCTCTAGCGGGGGACCAAGAGACCCAGTACTTC
CDR3aa: CASSVSLAGDQETQYF

abundance: once
j_gene: TRBJ1-5
v_gene: TRBV27
d_gene: NA
CDR3nt: TGTGCCAGCAGTTCTGGGCAGGGCCCTAGGCCCCAGCATTTT
CDR3aa: CASSSGQGPRPQHF

abundance: NA
j_gene: TRBJ1-1
v_gene: TRBV9
d_gene: NA
CDR3nt: TGTGCCAGCAGCGTAGGGGTGGGATGGGGGCAGACGACTGAAGCTTTCTTT
CDR3aa: CASSVGVGWGQTTEAFF

abundance: NA
j_gene: TRBJ2-1
v_gene: TRBV7-3
d_gene: TRBD2
CDR3nt: TGTGCCAGCAGCTTAAATTCCCCGTGGGGGGGTGAGCAGTTCTTC
CDR3aa: CASSLNSPWGGEQFF